What follows are 6 T cell receptor beta chains derived from one specimen sequenced in a study of blood T cells in healthy people across ages. For the second PCR, which ran for roughly 6 to 11 cycles, a sample-barcoded 5' primer and a J-beta primer mix were used. TCRdb re-called the 5' RACE reads through MiXCR, storing one row per CDR3 protein. This repertoire shows about 570,000 distinct CDR3 sequences, 25% to 30% found once; its top ten account for 15% to 20%. The sample consisted of blood. Source of these receptors: a woman aged 70 to 79 in good health.

V and J are TRBV27 and TRBJ2-5; D remains ambiguous. This CDR3 spans 14 amino acids. CDR1 is MNHEY and CDR2 is SMNVEV in the germline V gene (reference sequence). V lost 3 bases to trimming and J lost 1 base, with 9 bases between them. The CDR3 sequence is CASSFNRLQETQYF. The CDR3 bases are TGTGCCAGCAGTTTCAACCGGCTCCAAGAGACCCAGTACTTC.

This clonotype has a single count. The chain uses TRBV24-1 and TRBJ2-1; 8 bases are a match to TRBD2. The ends lost 4 bases at V and 4 bases at J; junction bases unmatched: 8. The length of the CDR3 is 16 residues. Germline V gene lookup returns CDR1 KGHDR and CDR2 SFDVKD. CDR3 amino acids: CATSDYSGSGYNEQFF. DNA for the CDR3: TGTGCCACCAGTGACTACAGCGGGAGCGGATACAATGAGCAGTTCTTC.

About this clonotype itself: The junction departs from the called germline gene at one end, perhaps through a read error. The chain couples TRBV18 to TRBJ2-6; 9 positions agree with TRBD2. Germline V gene lookup returns CDR1 KGHSH and CDR2 LQKENI. The CDR3 is 19 amino acids. CDR3 in DNA: TGTGCCAGCTCACCACGGGCTAGCGGGGAGAGCTCTGGGGCCAACGTCCTGGCTTTC. Translated, it gives CASSPRASGESSGANVLAF.

The chain has TRBV9 and TRBJ2-5; TRBD1 agrees at 11 bases. The germline CDR1 and CDR2 sequences are SGDLS and YYNGEE. The CDR3 runs 18 residues. V shed 0 bases, J shed 4 bases, and the junction held 11 bases outside the gene matches. CDR3 loop: CASSVAGQGAFNAETQYF. CDR3 nucleotides: TGTGCCAGCAGCGTAGCTGGACAGGGGGCATTCAACGCAGAGACCCAGTACTTC.

This chain uses TRBV10-3 with TRBJ2-5; TRBD2 matches 10 bases. The CDR3 contains 16 residues. Per the germline V gene, CDR1 is ENHRY and CDR2 is SYGVKD. J lost 3 bases, V lost 5 bases, and 9 bases had no gene match. The chain's CDR3 is CAISHSLAGNKETQYF. DNA for the CDR3: TGTGCCATCAGTCATTCACTAGCGGGGAATAAAGAGACCCAGTACTTC.

This clonotype was picked up many times. The V call is TRBV29-1, the J call TRBJ2-5; 7 bases fit TRBD1. This CDR3 comprises 12 residues. CDR1 and CDR2 from the germline V gene are SQVTM and ANQGSEA. The junction had 1 base not matched to a gene; V was cut back by 1 base and J by 5 bases. The CDR3 region is CSVEATGETQYF. The CDR3 DNA reads as TGCAGCGTTGAAGCGACAGGGGAGACCCAGTACTTC.